The rows below give T cell receptor beta chains drawn from one sample of a study of beta chain features in type 1 diabetes. Assay: immunoSEQ multiplex PCR; the TCRdb copy retains only in-frame clones and omits some. This table holds 640,000 or so clones, roughly 13% found once. Sequencing was performed on naive CD4+ T cells from blood. These receptors all stem from a man between 18 and 35 years old with type 1 diabetes. CDR3s include the opening cysteine and the closing phenylalanine or tryptophan. D genes are given only for firm matches. For some rows the clone size is stated as once, few or many, or as a class when expanded; others skip it.

clone size	V gene	J gene	D gene	CDR3 protein	CDR3 DNA
many	TRBV28	TRBJ2-4	TRBD1	CASIVDRALYF	TGTGCCAGCATCGTTGACAGGGCGCTGTACTTC
NA	TRBV30	TRBJ1-5	NA	CAGSDGSINQPQHF	TGTGCCGGCTCGGACGGAAGCATCAATCAGCCCCAGCATTTT
few	TRBV19	TRBJ2-3	TRBD2	CASSSLGRREGTDTQYF	TGTGCCAGTAGCAGCCTCGGCAGGCGGGAGGGCACAGATACGCAGTATTTT
few	TRBV7-9	TRBJ2-7	TRBD2	CASSLVAGVVYEQYF	TGTGCCAGCAGCTTAGTAGCGGGAGTAGTCTACGAGCAGTACTTC
few	TRBV9	TRBJ2-5	TRBD2	CASSVDAGGQAQYF	TGTGCCAGCAGCGTAGACGCGGGGGGGCAGGCCCAGTACTTC
NA	TRBV28	TRBJ1-2	NA	CASSFGRGYGYTF	TGTGCCAGCAGTTTCGGGAGAGGCTATGGCTACACCTTC
few	TRBV6-5	TRBJ1-4	NA	CASNKGPNEKLFF	TGTGCCAGCAACAAGGGACCTAATGAAAAACTGTTTTTT
NA	TRBV2	TRBJ2-1	TRBD2	CASSEVPGLASNEQFF	TGTGCCAGCAGTGAAGTCCCTGGACTAGCGTCTAATGAGCAGTTCTTC
NA	TRBV27	TRBJ2-6	TRBD1	CASWTGGYSGANVLTF	TGTGCCAGCTGGACAGGGGGGTACTCTGGGGCCAACGTCCTGACTTTC
NA	TRBV7-3	TRBJ2-7	NA	CASSSRGGTADEQYF	TGTGCCAGCAGCTCCCGTGGGGGGACCGCCGACGAGCAGTACTTC
NA	TRBV9	TRBJ2-5	TRBD1	CASSDAGTGRVQYF	TGTGCCAGCAGCGACGCCGGGACAGGACGGGTCCAGTACTTC
once	TRBV6-5	TRBJ1-1	NA	CASSSGRGWTEAFF	TGTGCCAGCAGTTCTGGAAGGGGATGGACTGAAGCTTTCTTT
NA	TRBV5-1	TRBJ2-7	NA	CASTSMGGGSYSYEQYF	TGCGCCAGCACCTCTATGGGTGGCGGAAGCTACTCCTACGAGCAGTACTTC
few	TRBV4-3	TRBJ2-2	NA	CASSHSLGGLNTGELFF	TGCGCCAGCAGCCACTCTCTTGGGGGTTTGAACACCGGGGAGCTGTTTTTT
few	TRBV5-6	TRBJ1-2	NA	CASSPGTPPWGYTF	TGTGCCAGCAGCCCCGGGACACCCCCATGGGGCTACACCTTC
NA	TRBV30	TRBJ2-7	TRBD1	CAWSVLTGDYEQYF	TGTGCCTGGAGTGTACTAACAGGGGACTACGAGCAGTACTTC
NA	TRBV11-2	TRBJ2-3	TRBD2	CASSLNSGADTQYF	TGTGCCAGCAGCTTAAATAGCGGGGCAGATACGCAGTATTTT
NA	TRBV11-1	TRBJ2-1	NA	CASSLAGTYNEQFF	TGTGCCAGCAGCTTAGCGGGGACCTACAATGAGCAGTTCTTC
NA	TRBV7-2	TRBJ2-7	NA	CASSYDGSYEQYF	TGTGCCAGCAGCTACGACGGGTCCTACGAGCAGTACTTC
NA	TRBV6-4	TRBJ1-5	TRBD1	CASSVDRGIQPQHF	TGTGCCAGCAGTGTGGACAGGGGGATTCAGCCCCAGCATTTT
few	TRBV29-1	TRBJ1-1	TRBD1	CSVVGQGYTEAFF	TGCAGCGTTGTGGGACAGGGTTACACTGAAGCTTTCTTT
few	TRBV29-1	TRBJ2-5	NA	CSVEGSAETQYF	TGCAGCGTTGAAGGGTCGGCTGAGACCCAGTACTTC
NA	TRBV5-4	TRBJ2-1	TRBD2	CASSLPGGTINEQFF	TGTGCCAGCAGCTTGCCGGGGGGTACCATCAATGAGCAGTTCTTC
NA	TRBV6-1	TRBJ2-3	NA	CASNDPPLFADTQYF	TGTGCCAGCAATGACCCGCCGCTGTTTGCAGATACGCAGTATTTT
NA	TRBV5-1	TRBJ2-7	NA	CASSLEGGSFPYEQYF	TGCGCCAGCAGCTTGGAAGGGGGAAGCTTTCCCTACGAGCAGTACTTC
few	TRBV19	TRBJ2-1	NA	CASPARNEQFF	TGTGCCAGTCCTGCTCGTAATGAGCAGTTCTTC
NA	TRBV27	TRBJ2-7	NA	CASSAQQGRDHYEQYF	TGTGCCAGCAGTGCGCAACAGGGAAGGGATCACTACGAGCAGTACTTC
NA	TRBV27	TRBJ2-6	TRBD1	CASSLLGQGGSGANVLTF	TGTGCCAGCAGTTTATTGGGACAGGGCGGGTCTGGGGCCAACGTCCTGACTTTC
NA	TRBV7-2	TRBJ2-7	TRBD1	CASSLTGSSYEQYF	TGTGCCAGCAGCTTGACAGGGAGCTCCTACGAGCAGTACTTC
NA	TRBV29-1	TRBJ1-3	NA	CSVLRGAGNTIYF	TGCAGCGTCTTAAGAGGGGCTGGAAACACCATATATTTT
few	TRBV7-2	TRBJ2-1	NA	CASRSSSYNEQFF	TGTGCCAGCAGATCTAGCTCCTACAATGAGCAGTTCTTC
few	TRBV29-1	TRBJ1-2	NA	CSAPPGYTF	TGCAGCGCCCCCCCCGGCTACACCTTC
few	TRBV6-6	TRBJ2-3	NA	CASSLQGDTQYF	TGTGCCAGCAGTTTACAGGGAGATACGCAGTATTTT
few	TRBV6-5	TRBJ1-2	NA	CASSFGAGGGYTF	TGTGCCAGCTCCTTCGGGGCCGGGGGTGGCTACACCTTC